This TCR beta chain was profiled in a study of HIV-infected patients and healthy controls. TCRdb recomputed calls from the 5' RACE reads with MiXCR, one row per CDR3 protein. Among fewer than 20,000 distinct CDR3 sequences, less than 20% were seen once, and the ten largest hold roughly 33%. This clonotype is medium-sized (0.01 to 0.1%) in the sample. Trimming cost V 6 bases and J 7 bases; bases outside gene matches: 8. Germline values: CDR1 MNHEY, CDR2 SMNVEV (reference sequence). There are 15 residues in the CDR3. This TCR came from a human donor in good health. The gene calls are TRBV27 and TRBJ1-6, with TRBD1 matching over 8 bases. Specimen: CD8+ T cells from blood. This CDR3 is CASRIFWTGNSPLHF. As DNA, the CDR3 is TGTGCCAGCAGGATTTTTTGGACAGGGAATTCACCCCTCCACTTT.